These T cell receptor beta chains were read from a single sample in a study of T-cell reconstitution after alpha-beta-depleted transplantation in children. MiXCR, applied by TCRdb to the PCR reads, yields one record per CDR3 protein. In the table there are 190,000 or so distinct CDR3 sequences, 5% to 7.5% of which are singletons. The sequencing used PBMCs, collected before TCRalphabeta/CD19-depleted stem cell transplant. These receptors all come from a girl less than two years old with combined immunodeficiency, due to receive a stem cell transplant. Both conserved end residues are part of each CDR3. D genes are given only for firm matches. Clone size is given for some rows only: seen once, a few or many times, or a class if the clone is expanded.

TRBV7-9,.,many,TRBJ1-1,TGTGCCAGCAGCTTTCCCTTTGAGGTGAACACTGAAGCTTTCTTT,CASSFPFEVNTEAFF
TRBV15,.,many,TRBJ2-7,TGTGCCACCAGCAGAGAAGGGGGGAGCTACGAGCAGTACTTC,CATSREGGSYEQYF
TRBV29-1,.,many,TRBJ2-3,TGCAGCGTCCGGCGAGGGAGGACCCCTTACACAGATACGCAGTATTTT,CSVRRGRTPYTDTQYF
TRBV20-1,.,many,TRBJ2-2,TGCAGTGCGGACAATTCGAACACCGGGGAGCTGTTTTTT,CSADNSNTGELFF
TRBV6-5,TRBD2,many,TRBJ2-5,TGTGCCAGCAGTTACTCGCGAGCTAGCGGTGAAGAGACCCAGTACTTC,CASSYSRASGEETQYF
TRBV29-1,.,many,TRBJ2-1,TGCAGCGTTGGAGGACTACTTTATTACAATGAGCAGTTCTTC,CSVGGLLYYNEQFF
TRBV7-2,.,many,TRBJ1-2,TGTGCCAGCAGGCTACAGGCGGGGGGCTATGGCTACACCTTC,CASRLQAGGYGYTF
TRBV20-1,TRBD2,many,TRBJ2-2,TGCAGTGCTGCCGTAGCGGGAGGGCCGGGTGACGGGGAGCTGTTTTTT,CSAAVAGGPGDGELFF
TRBV5-1,.,many,TRBJ2-7,TGCGCCAGCAGCCAGAGGGACGAGCAGTACTTC,CASSQRDEQYF
TRBV28,TRBD1,many,TRBJ2-3,TGTGCCAGCAGTTCCGGGACAGGGGCCACAGATACGCAGTATTTT,CASSSGTGATDTQYF
TRBV7-8,.,many,TRBJ2-3,TGTGCCAGCAGCGTAGGCCTAGAAAGGACAGATACGCAGTATTTT,CASSVGLERTDTQYF
TRBV5-6,TRBD1,many,TRBJ2-7,TGTGCCAGCAGCTTGGTGGGACAGTTCTACGAGCAGTACTTC,CASSLVGQFYEQYF
TRBV2,.,.,TRBJ2-4,TGTGCCAGCGGCTGGACCCCTCGGATTCAGTACTTC,CASGWTPRIQYF
TRBV29-1,.,many,TRBJ2-7,TGCAGCGTTACAGGGACCTACGAGCAGTACTTC,CSVTGTYEQYF
TRBV4-2,TRBD2,many,TRBJ2-1,TGTGCCAGCAGCCCCCCGGGACTAGTGCCCAATGAGCAGTTCTTC,CASSPPGLVPNEQFF
TRBV20-1,TRBD1,many,TRBJ1-5,TGCAGTGCTAGGAAGCCAGGGGGCGGATTAGGGCAGCCCCAGCATTTT,CSARKPGGGLGQPQHF
TRBV29-1,.,many,TRBJ2-7,TGCAGCGTTGGACTGTGGTCAGGCCCCTACGAGCAGTACTTC,CSVGLWSGPYEQYF
TRBV6-5,.,many,TRBJ1-2,TGTGCCAGCAGTTACGACAGGAACTATGGCTACACCTTC,CASSYDRNYGYTF
TRBV2,TRBD1,many,TRBJ2-3,TGTGCCAGCAGTGAAAACCACTCGGGACAGTTCACAGATACGCAGTATTTT,CASSENHSGQFTDTQYF
TRBV5-1,TRBD1,many,TRBJ2-7,TGCGCCAGCAGCACCGGGACAGGGGTCTCCTACGAGCAGTACTTC,CASSTGTGVSYEQYF
TRBV20-1,TRBD2,many,TRBJ2-1,TGCAGTGCTAGGGAGACTAGCGGGGGTTACAATGAGCAGTTCTTC,CSARETSGGYNEQFF
TRBV12-3/TRBV12-4,.,.,TRBJ1-5,TGTGCCAGCAGTCCCCAGGGTACCAATCAGCCCCAGCATTTT,CASSPQGTNQPQHF
TRBV7-2,.,many,TRBJ1-1,TGTGCCAGCAGCTTAGTTCGGGGGCACACTGAAGCTTTCTTT,CASSLVRGHTEAFF
TRBV29-1,.,many,TRBJ1-1,TGCAGCGTTGAAGGCTGGGGCTTGAACACTGAAGCTTTCTTT,CSVEGWGLNTEAFF
TRBV11-2,TRBD2,.,TRBJ2-5,TGTGCCAGCAGCTTTAATAGCGGGGGGGCCGAGACCCAGTACTTC,CASSFNSGGAETQYF
TRBV7-2,.,many,TRBJ1-2,TGTGCCAGCAGCGCTAATAACTATGGCTACACCTTC,CASSANNYGYTF
TRBV28,.,many,TRBJ1-4,TGTGCCAGCAGTTCCCCAACCCGTGAACTGTTTTTT,CASSSPTRELFF
TRBV7-8,TRBD2,.,TRBJ2-1,TGTGCCAGCAGCCACGCTCAAGGACCGGGGAGGGGCCGCTCCTACAATGAGCAGTTCTTC,CASSHAQGPGRGRSYNEQFF
TRBV3-1,TRBD2,many,TRBJ2-1,TGTGCCAGCAGCCAAGATTGGGCTAGCGGGGATTACAATGAGCAGTTCTTC,CASSQDWASGDYNEQFF
TRBV20-1,.,many,TRBJ2-2,TGCAGTGCTAGACAGGGTCACACCGGGGAGCTGTTTTTT,CSARQGHTGELFF
TRBV25-1,TRBD1,many,TRBJ2-7,TGTGCCAGCAGTGAATTCTTTGTGTCGGGACAGGGGTCCTACGAGCAGTACTTC,CASSEFFVSGQGSYEQYF
TRBV29-1,TRBD1,many,TRBJ1-5,TGCAGCGTATCTACCGGGACAGGTAAAGGTCAGCCCCAGCATTTT,CSVSTGTGKGQPQHF